The source of this T cell receptor beta chain is a study of shared clonotypes between healthy human individuals. Germline CDR1 is LNHDA and CDR2 is SQIVND (reference sequence). Deletions cut 6 bases from V and 1 base from J, with 17 bases between. The CDR3 totals 16 residues. In the original processing: ImmunoSEQ output lacked quality scores and full-length reads, limiting matched filtering. Here immunoSEQ multiplex PCR was the method, and the copy in TCRdb shows in-frame clones only, minus some. V, J and clone size are taken as reported in that table, and D and trimming were inferred from the DNA itself. The data show around 2.1 million clones, about 92% seen once. The naive CD8 population came from CD45RO-negative cells selected for CCR7, without terminally differentiated effector memory CD45RA+ cells. Everyone who donated was a Caucasian adult who lived in Nashville, Tennessee.

The clonotype comes from a man aged 18 to 35 in good health. Some clones in this sample may be carry-over from other donors' samples. The V gene is TRBV19, the J gene TRBJ2-3, with a possible D match to TRBD1 (6 bases). The sample comprised naive CD8+ T cells from PBMCs. The CDR3 loop reads CASRPTGMGGTDTQYF. In nucleotides, the CDR3 is TGTGCCAGTAGACCCACAGGGATGGGGGGCACAGATACGCAGTATTTT.